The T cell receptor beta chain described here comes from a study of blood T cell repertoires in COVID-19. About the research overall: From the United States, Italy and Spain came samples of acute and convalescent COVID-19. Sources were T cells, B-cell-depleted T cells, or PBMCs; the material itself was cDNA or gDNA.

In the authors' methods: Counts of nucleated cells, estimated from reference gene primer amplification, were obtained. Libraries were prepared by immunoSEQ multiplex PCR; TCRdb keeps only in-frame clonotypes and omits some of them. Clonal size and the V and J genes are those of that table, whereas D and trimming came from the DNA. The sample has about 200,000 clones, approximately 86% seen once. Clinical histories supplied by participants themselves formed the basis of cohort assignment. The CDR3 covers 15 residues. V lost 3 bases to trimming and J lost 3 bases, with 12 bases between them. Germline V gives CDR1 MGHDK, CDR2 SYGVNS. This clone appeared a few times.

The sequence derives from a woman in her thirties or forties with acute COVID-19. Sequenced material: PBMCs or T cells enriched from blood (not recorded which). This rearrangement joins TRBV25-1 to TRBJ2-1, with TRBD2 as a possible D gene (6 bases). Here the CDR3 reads CASSDGGLDYNEQFF. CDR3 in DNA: TGTGCCAGCAGTGATGGGGGACTCGACTACAATGAGCAGTTCTTC. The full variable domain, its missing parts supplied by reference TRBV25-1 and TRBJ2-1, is EADIYQTPRYLVIGTGKKITLECSQTMGHDKMYWYQQDPGMELHLIHYSYGVNSTEKGDLSSESTVSRIRTEHFPLTLESARPSHTSQYLCASSDGGLDYNEQFFGPGTRLTVL.